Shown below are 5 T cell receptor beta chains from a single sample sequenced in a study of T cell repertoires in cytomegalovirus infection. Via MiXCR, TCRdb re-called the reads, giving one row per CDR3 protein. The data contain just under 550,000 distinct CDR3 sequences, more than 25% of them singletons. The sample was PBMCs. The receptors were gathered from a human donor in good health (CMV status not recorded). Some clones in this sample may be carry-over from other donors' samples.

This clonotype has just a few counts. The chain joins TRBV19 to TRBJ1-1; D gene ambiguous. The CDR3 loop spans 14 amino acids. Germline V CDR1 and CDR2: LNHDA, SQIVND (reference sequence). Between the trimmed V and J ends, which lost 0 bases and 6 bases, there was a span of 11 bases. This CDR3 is CASSIDATRAEAFF. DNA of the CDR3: TGTGCCAGTAGTATAGATGCGACGAGGGCTGAAGCTTTCTTT. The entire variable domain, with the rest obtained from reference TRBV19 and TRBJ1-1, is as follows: DGGITQSPKYLFRKEGQNVTLSCEQNLNHDAMYWYRQDPGQGLRLIYYSQIVNDFQKGDIAEGYSVSREKKESFPLTVTSAQKNPTAFYLCASSIDATRAEAFFGQGTRLTVV.

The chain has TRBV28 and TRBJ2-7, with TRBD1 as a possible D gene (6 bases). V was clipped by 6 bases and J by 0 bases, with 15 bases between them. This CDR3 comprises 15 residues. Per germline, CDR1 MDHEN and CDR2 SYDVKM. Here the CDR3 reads CASSRRDTGSYEQYV. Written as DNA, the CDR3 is TGTGCCAGCAGCCGCCGGGACACAGGCTCCTACGAGCAGTACGTC.

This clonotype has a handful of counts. This CDR3 is CASSLGQGVSNEQFF. The CDR3 nucleotides are TGTGCCAGCAGCTTAGGCCAGGGAGTCTCGAATGAGCAGTTCTTC. This sequence joins TRBV7-8 and TRBJ2-1, with D tentatively TRBD1 or TRBD2 (5 bases each). The CDR3 has 15 residues. CDR1 and CDR2 from the germline V gene are SGHVS and FQNEAQ. V lost 1 base, J lost 7 bases, and 14 bases lay in between. The entire variable domain, with the rest obtained from reference TRBV7-8 and TRBJ2-1, is as follows: GAGVSQSPRYKVAKRGQDVALRCDPISGHVSLFWYQQALGQGPEFLTYFQNEAQLDKSGLPSDRFFAERPEGSVSTLKIQRTQQEDSAVYLCASSLGQGVSNEQFFGPGTRLTVL.

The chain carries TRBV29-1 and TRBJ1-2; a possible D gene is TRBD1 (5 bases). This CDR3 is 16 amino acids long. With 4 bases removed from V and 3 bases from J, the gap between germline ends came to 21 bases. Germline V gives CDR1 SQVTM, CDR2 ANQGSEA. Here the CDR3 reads CSVGSAGLLRDYGYTF. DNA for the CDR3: TGCAGCGTTGGGTCGGCAGGGCTGCTTCGAGACTATGGCTACACCTTC.

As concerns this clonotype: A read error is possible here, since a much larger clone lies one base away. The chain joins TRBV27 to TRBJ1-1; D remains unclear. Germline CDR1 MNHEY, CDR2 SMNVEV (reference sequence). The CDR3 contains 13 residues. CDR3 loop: CTSSFLFGPEAFF. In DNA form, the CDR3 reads TGTACCAGCAGTTTCCTTTTCGGACCTGAAGCTTTCTTT.